Shown below are 28 T cell receptor beta chains from a single sample sequenced in a study of cytomegalovirus exposure and HLA in healthy donors. 13 Jbeta primers and 60 Vbeta primers were used for the PCR. Clones were read by immunoSEQ multiplex PCR, and TCRdb kept only the in-frame ones, dropping some. The data show about 190,000 clones, approximately 81% seen once. Sequenced input: PBMCs. The receptor source for this set is a man in his fifties or sixties in good health and CMV-seronegative.

This clone was found a few times. The chain carries TRBV5-1 and TRBJ2-7; D might be TRBD2 (5 bases). The CDR3 consists of 13 residues. The germline V and J ends were trimmed by 7 bases and 2 bases, with 13 bases remaining between them. CDR1 and CDR2 from the germline V gene are SGHRS and YFSETQ. CDR3 in amino acids: CASGRTGTYEQYF. CDR3 nucleotides: TGCGCCAGCGGCCGGACGGGGACCTACGAGCAGTACTTC.

The V call is TRBV4-1, the J call TRBJ2-1; D possibly corresponds to TRBD2 (5 bases). Trimming pared 4 bases from V and 6 bases from J, leaving 10 bases between. CDR3 length: 13 amino acids. Germline V gives CDR1 MGHRA, CDR2 YSYEKL. The CDR3 loop is CASSRHGLNEQFF. The CDR3 nucleotides read TGCGCCAGCAGCCGTCACGGACTCAATGAGCAGTTCTTC.

The genes are TRBV6-6 and TRBJ2-3, with D perhaps TRBD2 (5 bases). CDR3 size: 16 residues. Germline V gene lookup returns CDR1 MNHNY and CDR2 SVGAGI (reference sequence). With 5 bases removed from V and 0 bases from J, the gap between germline ends came to 15 bases. The CDR3 reads CASSPQRGISTDTQYF. DNA for the CDR3: TGTGCCAGCAGTCCCCAACGGGGTATTAGCACAGATACGCAGTATTTT.

V usage is TRBV2 and J usage is TRBJ1-6, with 7 bases aligning to TRBD1. The V and J ends lost 6 bases and 7 bases, in that order; junction bases with no gene match: 3. Germline CDR1 reads SNHLY; CDR2 reads FYNNEI. This CDR3 spans 13 amino acids. CDR3 loop: CASRGQSNSPLHF. As DNA, the CDR3 is TGTGCCAGCAGGGGACAGAGCAATTCACCCCTCCACTTT. Combining the CDR3 with reference TRBV2 and TRBJ1-6 gives the whole variable domain EPEVTQTPSHQVTQMGQEVILRCVPISNHLYFYWYRQILGQKVEFLVSFYNNEISEKSEIFDDQFSVERPDGSNFTLKIRSTKLEDSAMYFCASRGQSNSPLHFGNGTRLTVT.

The genes are TRBV10-1 and TRBJ2-3; 10 bases are shared with TRBD2. The CDR3 runs to 15 residues. CDR1 and CDR2 (germline): WNHNN, SYGVQD (reference sequence). The junction had 9 bases not matched to a gene; V was cut back by 8 bases and J by 4 bases. Written as DNA, the CDR3 is TGCGCCAGCGGCCGAGAAGCGGGGGGGCCAGATACGCAGTATTTT. Amino acid sequence: CASGREAGGPDTQYF.

This clone occurred a few times. The chain links TRBV19 to TRBJ1-1; 7 bases are a match to TRBD1. Unmatched junction bases numbered 5, after V lost 3 bases and J lost 4 bases. The CDR3 extends over 14 amino acids. The germline gives CDR1 LNHDA, CDR2 SQIVND (reference sequence). CDR3 sequence (DNA): TGTGCCAGTAGTATCGAGACAGGGCCCACTGAAGCTTTCTTT. Protein: CASSIETGPTEAFF.

The sample holds one count of this clone. The chain joins TRBV14 to TRBJ1-1, with D unclear. Trimming took off 2 bases at V and 4 bases at J, with 8 bases between the two ends. CDR1 is SGHDN and CDR2 is FVKESK in the germline V gene. This CDR3 has 13 residues. This CDR3 is CASSQILSTEAFF. For the CDR3, the DNA is TGTGCCAGCAGCCAAATCCTGTCCACTGAAGCTTTCTTT. Based on the CDR3 plus reference TRBV14 and TRBJ1-1, the full variable domain is EAGVTQFPSHSVIEKGQTVTLRCDPISGHDNLYWYRRVMGKEIKFLLHFVKESKQDESGMPNNRFLAERTGGTYSTLKVQPAELEDSGVYFCASSQILSTEAFFGQGTRLTVV.

The V and J genes are TRBV19 and TRBJ2-7; perhaps TRBD1 as D (5 bases). CDR1 is LNHDA, CDR2 SQIVND, per germline (reference sequence). Trimming pared 5 bases from V and 0 bases from J, leaving 11 bases between. The CDR3 sequence is 14 residues long. CDR3 in amino acids: CASSEYGHSYEQYF. In DNA form, the CDR3 reads TGTGCCAGTAGTGAATACGGACACTCCTACGAGCAGTACTTC.

The V gene is TRBV7-8, the J gene TRBJ1-1; D perhaps matches TRBD1 (6 bases). CDR1 is SGHVS and CDR2 is FQNEAQ in the germline V gene. The CDR3 sequence is 15 residues long. V was shortened by 1 base and J by 7 bases, with 16 bases between the two germline ends. CDR3 nucleotide sequence: TGTGCCAGCAGCTTAGACGTACAGGGAATTGGTGAAGCTTTCTTT. Translated: CASSLDVQGIGEAFF.

The rearrangement links TRBV5-1 to TRBJ2-4; weak D call: TRBD2 (6 bases). This CDR3 region has 14 residues. Germline assignment: CDR1 SGHRS and CDR2 YFSETQ. V lost 0 bases, J lost 6 bases, and 10 bases lay in between. The CDR3, as DNA: TGCGCCAGCAGCTTGGAAGGGACTGGAAACATTCAGTACTTC. Translated: CASSLEGTGNIQYF. Based on the CDR3 plus reference TRBV5-1 and TRBJ2-4, the full variable domain is KAGVTQTPRYLIKTRGQQVTLSCSPISGHRSVSWYQQTPGQGLQFLFEYFSETQRNKGNFPGRFSGRQFSNSRSEMNVSTLELGDSALYLCASSLEGTGNIQYFGAGTRLSVL.

The genes are TRBV30 and TRBJ1-1; maybe TRBD1 (5 bases). This CDR3 contains 12 residues. Germline assignment: CDR1 GTSNPN and CDR2 SVGIG (reference sequence). V shed 2 bases and J shed 11 bases, with 15 bases lying between them. CDR3 bases: TGTGCCTGGAGTCCTGGGGCCCCGAGGGCTTTCTTT. The encoded protein is CAWSPGAPRAFF. The full variable domain, with the rest looked up from reference TRBV30 and TRBJ1-1, is SQTIHQWPATLVQPVGSPLSLECTVEGTSNPNLYWYRQAAGRGLQLLFYSVGIGQISSEVPQNLSASRPQDRQFILSSKKLLLSDSGFYLCAWSPGAPRAFFGQGTRLTVV.

The chain couples TRBV7-8 to TRBJ2-1; maybe TRBD2 (6 bases). V lost 0 bases and J lost 9, with 21 bases in between. The CDR3 runs to 17 residues. CDR1 and CDR2 from the germline V gene are SGHVS and FQNEAQ. CDR3 in amino acids: CASSLARWDSNRGEQFF. The CDR3 DNA reads TGTGCCAGCAGCTTAGCGCGGTGGGACTCCAACCGCGGTGAGCAGTTCTTC. The full variable domain, its missing parts supplied by reference TRBV7-8 and TRBJ2-1, is GAGVSQSPRYKVAKRGQDVALRCDPISGHVSLFWYQQALGQGPEFLTYFQNEAQLDKSGLPSDRFFAERPEGSVSTLKIQRTQQEDSAVYLCASSLARWDSNRGEQFFGPGTRLTVL.

The chain couples TRBV15 to TRBJ2-1; TRBD1 matches 8 bases. In germline, CDR1 is LNHNV, CDR2 YYDKDF (reference sequence). The V and J ends lost 1 base and 0 bases, in that order; junction bases with no gene match: 5. This CDR3 region has 17 residues. CDR3 loop: CATSRVGQGSSYNEQFF. In DNA, the CDR3 is TGTGCCACCAGCAGAGTCGGACAGGGCTCCTCCTACAATGAGCAGTTCTTC.

This clone turned up a few times. The chain has TRBV6-1 and TRBJ1-1, with 7 bases aligning to TRBD1. The CDR3 is 13 amino acids. Germline V gives CDR1 MNHNS, CDR2 SASEGT. V was clipped by 2 bases and J by 6 bases; unmatched bases: 3. The CDR3 region is CASSETTGSEAFF. For the CDR3, the DNA is TGTGCCAGCAGTGAAACGACAGGGTCTGAAGCTTTCTTT.

The chain employs TRBV4-3 and TRBJ2-1; perhaps TRBD2 as D (6 bases). V was shortened by 6 bases and J by 10 bases, with 16 bases between the two germline ends. CDR3 size: 13 residues. The germline CDR1 and CDR2 sequences are LGHNA and YSLEER. In nucleotides, the CDR3 is TGCGCCAGCAGTGGGGAGGAGCATGTCGAGCAGTTCTTC. As protein: CASSGEEHVEQFF.

This rearrangement joins TRBV11-2 to TRBJ2-1; 10 nucleotides align to TRBD2. V was clipped by 0 bases and J by 4 bases; unmatched bases: 6. The CDR3 length is 17 residues. The germline V gene has CDR1 SGHAT and CDR2 FQNNGV. In DNA form, the CDR3 reads TGTGCCAGCAGCTTAGATCGGCTAGCGGGGGCTTACAATGAGCAGTTCTTC. Its protein is CASSLDRLAGAYNEQFF.

This chain joins TRBV12-5 and TRBJ1-1; no definite D call. The germline V gene encodes CDR1 LGHNT and CDR2 FRNRAP. The CDR3 runs to 13 residues. Trimming took 1 base from V and 5 from J, leaving 8 bases between them. The CDR3 nucleotides are TGTGCTAGTGGTTTGGAAACGGGGACTGAAGCTTTCTTT. Protein product: CASGLETGTEAFF. The full variable domain, rest sourced from reference TRBV12-5 and TRBJ1-1, is DARVTQTPRHKVTEMGQEVTMRCQPILGHNTVFWYRQTMMQGLELLAYFRNRAPLDDSGMPKDRFSAEMPDATLATLKIQPSEPRDSAVYFCASGLETGTEAFFGQGTRLTVV.

The V gene is TRBV4-1, the J gene TRBJ1-2; the match to TRBD1 covers 10 bases. CDR3 size: 15 residues. The ends lost 2 bases at V and 7 bases at J; junction bases unmatched: 7. Germline V gene data show CDR1 as MGHRA and CDR2 as YSYEKL. CDR3 in DNA: TGCGCCAGCAGCCAACCGTGGGACAGGGGATGTGGCTACACCTTC. This translates into CASSQPWDRGCGYTF.

This clone was seen only a few times. The genes are TRBV4-1 and TRBJ2-3; 11 bases agree with TRBD2. Trimming at V came to 4 bases and at J to 8 bases, leaving 17 bases not matched to a gene. The CDR3 loop spans 18 amino acids. Germline V gene data show CDR1 as MGHRA and CDR2 as YSYEKL. The CDR3 spells CASSPRRLASGGPGTQYF. The DNA of the CDR3 is TGCGCCAGCAGCCCTCGCAGGTTGGCTAGCGGGGGGCCCGGTACGCAGTATTTT.

The rearrangement joins TRBV28 to TRBJ1-2; D uncertain. This CDR3 spans 12 amino acids. Trimming left V 10 bases short and J 6 bases short, with 15 bases between. CDR1 MDHEN and CDR2 SYDVKM come from the germline V gene. As DNA, the CDR3 is TGTGCCACGCGGTCTGGGTGGAATGGCTACACCTTC. Its protein product is CATRSGWNGYTF.

J is TRBJ1-2 and V is TRBV16, with D possibly matching TRBD1 (6 bases). Trimming took 5 bases from V and 7 from J, leaving 17 bases between them. Germline loops: CDR1 KGHSY, CDR2 FQNENV. CDR3 length: 14 amino acids. The CDR3 DNA reads TGTGCCAGCAGCTTCGGACAGCAAGTTGTTGGCTACACCTTC. Encoded protein: CASSFGQQVVGYTF.

The V call is TRBV6-5, the J call TRBJ1-1; possible D gene TRBD1, 5 bases. The CDR3 runs 15 residues. Germline V CDR1 and CDR2: MNHEY, SVGAGI. Trimming removed 0 bases at V and 5 bases at J, with 13 bases between. Written as DNA, the CDR3 is TGTGCCAGCAGTTACTCCCGGGGGGGTGAAACTGAAGCTTTCTTT. Amino acids: CASSYSRGGETEAFF.

V gene TRBV19 combines with J gene TRBJ1-3; tentatively, D is TRBD1 (5 bases). V dropped 8 bases and J dropped 0 bases, with 8 bases sitting between them. The CDR3 is made up of 13 amino acids. Looked up from germline, CDR1 is LNHDA and CDR2 is SQIVND (reference sequence). CDR3 region: CASQGRSGNTIYF. Written as DNA, the CDR3 is TGTGCCAGTCAGGGCCGCTCTGGAAACACCATATATTTT.

The chain joins TRBV13 to TRBJ1-2, with TRBD1 identical over 9 bases. There are 16 residues in the CDR3. Unmatched junction bases numbered 12, after V lost 5 bases and J lost 5 bases. CDR1 is PRHDT, CDR2 FYEKMQ, per germline (reference sequence). The CDR3 protein is CASSQLGQGPRYGYTF. The CDR3 coding sequence is TGTGCCAGCAGCCAACTGGGACAGGGACCCAGGTATGGCTACACCTTC.

The CDR3 loop reads CASRSTEHKNYGYTF. For the CDR3, the DNA is TGTGCCAGCCGCTCGACAGAGCATAAGAACTATGGCTACACCTTC. The V call is TRBV19, the J call TRBJ1-2; TRBD1 is a possible D gene (5 bases). The germline gives CDR1 LNHDA, CDR2 SQIVND (reference sequence). The CDR3 loop spans 15 amino acids. The ends were cut back, 9 bases at V and 2 bases at J, with 19 bases in the middle.

The chain recombines TRBV30 with TRBJ1-2; 8 bases agree with TRBD1. The CDR3 runs to 12 residues. V trimming: 5 bases; J trimming: 8 bases; junction bases outside the gene matches: 7. Germline V CDR1 and CDR2: GTSNPN, SVGIG (reference sequence). In nucleotides, the CDR3 is TGTGCCTGGTGGATGGGGACAGGAGGCTACACCTTC. Translated: CAWWMGTGGYTF.

This clone was detected only a few times. The chain uses TRBV6-5 and TRBJ2-7; perhaps TRBD2 as D (6 bases). The CDR3 sequence is 14 residues long. The germline V gene has CDR1 MNHEY and CDR2 SVGAGI. Trimming removed 7 bases at V and 3 bases at J, with 16 bases between. CDR3 in DNA: TGTGCCAGCACCCGGACCGGAGGGAACTACGAGCAGTACTTC. It is translated as CASTRTGGNYEQYF.

J is TRBJ2-5 and V is TRBV5-1, with D perhaps matching TRBD1 (8 bases). The V gene's germline CDR1 is SGHRS and CDR2 YFSETQ. The CDR3 sequence is 15 residues long. V was shortened by 4 bases and J by 1 base, with 14 bases between the two germline ends. The chain's CDR3 is CASSRAGTGQETQYF. CDR3 in DNA: TGCGCCAGCAGCCGAGCGGGGACAGGCCAAGAGACCCAGTACTTC.